This paragraph reports one TCR beta chain. This CDR3 region has 18 residues. Germline-derived CDR1 and CDR2 are SEHNR and FQNEAQ (reference sequence). Losses at the gene ends were 5 bases for V and 2 bases for J; bases not matched to a gene: 14. Sequenced by immunoSEQ multiplex PCR; TCRdb stores in-frame clones only, minus some. This table has roughly 160,000 clones, roughly 87% appearing once. This record comes from a study of blood T cell repertoires in COVID-19. About the research overall: From T cells, B-cell-depleted T cells, or PBMCs came the material, which was cDNA or gDNA.

This rearrangement joins TRBV7-9 to TRBJ2-1; 8 bases are a match to TRBD2. The clonotype was recovered from a woman aged 45-65 years who had recovered from COVID-19. Input material: PBMCs or T cells enriched from blood (not recorded which). The DNA of the CDR3 is TGTGCCAGCAGCCGCCCCGGGGGGGGGAGGGAGGCCTACAATGAGCAGTTCTTC. Translating gives CASSRPGGGREAYNEQFF.